The T cell receptor beta chain described here comes from a study of cytomegalovirus exposure and HLA in healthy donors. V was pared by 2 bases and J by 1 base, with 4 bases of the junction left unmatched. CDR3 size: 15 residues. Per germline, CDR1 LNHDA and CDR2 SQIVND (reference sequence). A multiplex PCR was run with 60 Vbeta primers and 13 Jbeta primers. TCRdb keeps only in-frame clones here, not all; method: immunoSEQ multiplex PCR. The table includes some 140,000 clones, 75% to 90% detected once. Study-wide results and limits: Most observed TCR sequences were rare, whereas some public TCRs were detected in many donors. A later analysis showed TCR association rates differing by HLA locus, peaking at DRB1 and lowest at HLA-C. Follow-up analysis later connected one missense variant in DCLRE1C with trimming of TCR beta V- and J-genes.

Concerning this clone itself: Antigen specificity is unknown.

The specimen sequenced was PBMCs. The chain links TRBV19 to TRBJ2-7; the match to TRBD2 covers 8 bases. This TCR was sampled from a woman between 25 and 40 years old in good health and CMV-seropositive. The CDR3 sequence is CASSIRGGESYEQYF. Written as DNA, the CDR3 is TGTGCCAGTAGTATACGGGGGGGAGAATCCTACGAGCAGTACTTC.